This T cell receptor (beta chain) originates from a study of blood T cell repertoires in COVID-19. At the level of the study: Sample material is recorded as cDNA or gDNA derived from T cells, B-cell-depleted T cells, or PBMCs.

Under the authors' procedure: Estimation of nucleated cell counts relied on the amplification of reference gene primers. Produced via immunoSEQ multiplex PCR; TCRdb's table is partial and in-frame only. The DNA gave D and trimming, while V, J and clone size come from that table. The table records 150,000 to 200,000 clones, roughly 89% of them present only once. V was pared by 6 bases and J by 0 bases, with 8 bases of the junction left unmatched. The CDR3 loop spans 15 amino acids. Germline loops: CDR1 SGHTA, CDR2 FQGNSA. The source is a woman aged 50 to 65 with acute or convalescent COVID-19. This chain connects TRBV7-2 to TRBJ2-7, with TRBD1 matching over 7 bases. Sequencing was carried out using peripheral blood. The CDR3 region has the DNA TGTGCCAGCAGTCCCGGACAGGCTTTCTCCTACGAGCAGTACTTC. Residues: CASSPGQAFSYEQYF. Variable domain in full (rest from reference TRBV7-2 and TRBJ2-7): GAGVSQSPSNKVTEKGKDVELRCDPISGHTALYWYRQSLGQGLEFLIYFQGNSAPDKSGLPSDRFSAERTGGSVSTLTIQRTQQEDSAVYLCASSPGQAFSYEQYFGPGTRLTVT.